The clone carrying this TCR beta chain has only one observation. The antigen remains unidentified. The source of the sample is a study of T cell responses to AZD1222 COVID-19 vaccine. Study findings and constraints: Sampling captured repertoires only after the peak T cell response.

Clones were sequenced by immunoSEQ multiplex PCR, and TCRdb holds only the in-frame ones, with some missing. There are 200,000 to 250,000 clones in the sample; roughly 94% occur only once, and over 1.5% lies in the top ten. Germline V gene sequence: CDR1 MNHEY, CDR2 SVGAGI. Germline trimming cut 5 bases from V and 3 bases from J; bases unmatched to any gene: 6. This CDR3 comprises 14 residues. Sequencing was performed on peripheral blood, taken 28 days after the second dose of the MenACWY control vaccine. The TCR sequence derives from an adult who received the MenACWY meningococcal vaccine as a control. V is TRBV6-5 and J is TRBJ2-5, with 7 nucleotides matching TRBD1. This CDR3 reads CASSTRQGEETQYF. CDR3 nucleotide sequence: TGTGCCAGCAGTACTCGACAGGGTGAAGAGACCCAGTACTTC.